This TCR beta chain appears in the sequencing data of a study of T-cell reconstitution after alpha-beta-depleted transplantation in children. Unique molecular identifiers were incorporated when the TCRbeta library was constructed. From the PCR reads, TCRdb called clonotypes with MiXCR, one entry per CDR3 protein. The data contain under 250,000 distinct CDR3 sequences, approximately 17% of them seen just once; the ten biggest clones take up about 41%. For this clonotype: What it binds is unknown.

The CDR3 covers 16 residues. Germline loops: CDR1 SGHTA, CDR2 FQGNSA. V was trimmed by 0 bases and J by 8 bases, leaving 19 bases between them. Broader study findings: At one year after transplant, newly produced T cells mostly accounted for T-cell counts and diversity. Several hundred expanded graft clones reportedly were the source of alpha-beta T cells about two months after transplant. Day-60 TCRbeta diversity that was high in some patients was derived from surviving recipient T cells and thymic progenitors.

The starting material was PBMCs, mostly from graft donor cells, obtained 360 days after TCRalphabeta/CD19-depleted stem cell transplant. The rearrangement joins TRBV7-2 to TRBJ1-2; TRBD1 is a possible D gene (5 bases). This clonotype was obtained from a male patient between 2 and 15 years old who had a stem cell transplant for acute lymphoblastic leukemia, so the T cells may come from the graft donor. The DNA of the CDR3 is TGTGCCAGCAGCTTAGCGCGGGGGAACCGCCTTTTCGGCTACACCTTC. Protein sequence: CASSLARGNRLFGYTF.